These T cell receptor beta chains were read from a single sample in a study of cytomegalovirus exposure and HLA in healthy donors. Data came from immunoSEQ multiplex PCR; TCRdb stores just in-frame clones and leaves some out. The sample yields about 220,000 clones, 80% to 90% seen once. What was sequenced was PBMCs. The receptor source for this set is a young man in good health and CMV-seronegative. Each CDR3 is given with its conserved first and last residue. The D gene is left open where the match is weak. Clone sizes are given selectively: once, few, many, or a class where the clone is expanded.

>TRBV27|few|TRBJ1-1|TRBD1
TGTGCCAGCAGTCCACGACAGGGGCTACCTGAAGCTTTCTTT
CASSPRQGLPEAFF
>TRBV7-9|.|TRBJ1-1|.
TGTGCCAGCAGCTTAGAGGCAGGAGCTTTCTTT
CASSLEAGAFF
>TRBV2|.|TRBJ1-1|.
TGTGCCAGCAGGCAGCGAGTTAACACTGAAGCTTTCTTT
CASRQRVNTEAFF
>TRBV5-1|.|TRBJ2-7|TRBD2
TGCGCCAGCAGCTTGGGGACTAGCGGGGACTACGAGCAGTACTTC
CASSLGTSGDYEQYF
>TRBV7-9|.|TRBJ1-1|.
TGTGCCAGCAGGGGCCGGCTGAACACTGAAGCTTTCTTT
CASRGRLNTEAFF
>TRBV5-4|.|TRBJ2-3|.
TGTGCCAGCAGCTTGAACCGGGAGGATACGCAGTATTTT
CASSLNREDTQYF
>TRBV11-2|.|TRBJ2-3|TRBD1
TGTGCCACCAAATCGGACAGGGGTGCTGATACGCAGTATTTT
CATKSDRGADTQYF
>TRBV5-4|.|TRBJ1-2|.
TGTGCCAGCAGCTTGGCTGGAGGGACCCGGGGCTTAGGCTACACCTTC
CASSLAGGTRGLGYTF
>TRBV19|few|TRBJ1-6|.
TGTGCCAGTAGTGGGGCAGGGAACTCACCCCTCCACTTT
CASSGAGNSPLHF
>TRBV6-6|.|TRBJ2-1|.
TGTGCCAGCACCATAGCCTATGAGCAGTTCTTC
CASTIAYEQFF
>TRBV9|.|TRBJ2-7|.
TGTGCCAGCAGCGCCTCGGCGGGACAGATCACCTACGAGCAGTACTTC
CASSASAGQITYEQYF
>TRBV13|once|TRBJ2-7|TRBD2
TGTGCCAGCAGCTTAGGACAGCGGGACTACGAGCAGTACTTC
CASSLGQRDYEQYF
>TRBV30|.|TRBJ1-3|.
TGTGCCTGGACAGGGAGGTACTCTGGAAACACCATATATTTT
CAWTGRYSGNTIYF
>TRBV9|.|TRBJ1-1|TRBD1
TGTGCCAGCAACGCCGGGACAGGGACTATGAACACTGAAGCTTTCTTT
CASNAGTGTMNTEAFF
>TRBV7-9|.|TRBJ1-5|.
TGTGCCAGCAGTTCGGGAGAAGACCCAGCTGCGCCCCAGCATTTT
CASSSGEDPAAPQHF
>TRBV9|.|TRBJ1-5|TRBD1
TGTGCCAGCAGCGTAGGAGGGGGCGGTCAGCCCCAGCATTTT
CASSVGGGGQPQHF
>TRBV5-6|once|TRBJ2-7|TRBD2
TGTGCCAGCAGCTTCGGCGGGAGGGCCTACTACGAGCAGTACTTC
CASSFGGRAYYEQYF
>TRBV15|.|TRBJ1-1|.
TGTGCCACCAGCCGGGACACAAACACTGAAGCTTTCTTT
CATSRDTNTEAFF
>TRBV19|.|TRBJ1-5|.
TGTGCCAGTAGTATCGGGGGGAACCGGATTCCCAATCAGCCCCAGCATTTT
CASSIGGNRIPNQPQHF
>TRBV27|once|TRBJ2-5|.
TGTGCCAGCAGTTTAACAGCCCAAGAGACCCAGTACTTC
CASSLTAQETQYF
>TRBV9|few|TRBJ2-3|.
TGTGCCAGCAGCCTTCAGGTACTCAGCACAGATACGCAGTATTTT
CASSLQVLSTDTQYF
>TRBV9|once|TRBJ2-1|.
TGTGCCAGCAGCGTAGCGGGGGACGCCTACAATGAGCAGTTCTTC
CASSVAGDAYNEQFF
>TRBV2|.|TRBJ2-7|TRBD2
TGTGCCAGCGGTGTAGTTGCGGGGGACGAGCAGTACTTC
CASGVVAGDEQYF
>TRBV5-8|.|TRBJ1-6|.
TGTGCCAGCAGCGAAACAGGGTCTACGTCCTATAATTCACCCCTCCACTTT
CASSETGSTSYNSPLHF
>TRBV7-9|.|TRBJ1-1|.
TGTGCCAGCAGGCCCCTACGGGGGGGCACTGAAGCTTTCTTT
CASRPLRGGTEAFF
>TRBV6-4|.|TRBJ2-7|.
TGTGCCAGCAGTGGCAGGGTAAATATCTACTACGAGCAGTACTTC
CASSGRVNIYYEQYF
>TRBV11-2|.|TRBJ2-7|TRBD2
TGTGCCAGCACCCCCGGGACTAGCGTCTACGAGCAGTACTTC
CASTPGTSVYEQYF
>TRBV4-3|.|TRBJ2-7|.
TGCGCCAGCAGCCAAGGAATCTCAGCCTACGAGCAGTACTTC
CASSQGISAYEQYF
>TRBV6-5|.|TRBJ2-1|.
TGTGCCACTACGTGGGTAGGGGCAGATGAGCAGTTCTTC
CATTWVGADEQFF
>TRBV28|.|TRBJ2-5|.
TGTGCCAGCAGTTTATCCCCCCAGGGGAAGGTGGAAGAGACCCAGTACTTC
CASSLSPQGKVEETQYF
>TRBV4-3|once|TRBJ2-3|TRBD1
TGCGCCAGCAGCCGACGGGACAGGGCGACAGATACGCAGTATTTT
CASSRRDRATDTQYF
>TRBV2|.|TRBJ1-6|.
TGTGCCAGCAGCTCAGGGTTGGGCAATTCACCCCTCCACTTT
CASSSGLGNSPLHF
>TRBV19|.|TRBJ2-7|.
TGTGCCAGTAGGCGCGAGCAGTACTTC
CASRREQYF
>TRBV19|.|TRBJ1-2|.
TGTGCCAGTAGTAGGACAGTCGCTAGGTCGGCGGGCTTGAGCTACACCTTC
CASSRTVARSAGLSYTF
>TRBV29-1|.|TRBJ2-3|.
TGCAGCGCCAGATCCACAGATACGCAGTATTTT
CSARSTDTQYF
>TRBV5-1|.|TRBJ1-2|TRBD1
TGCGCCAGCAGCCCCACCTCCGGGACAGGGGGTGGCTACACCTTC
CASSPTSGTGGGYTF
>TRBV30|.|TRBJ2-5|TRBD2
TGTGCCTGGACCTCAGGTAGCGGGAAGGCATTAACCCAGTACTTC
CAWTSGSGKALTQYF
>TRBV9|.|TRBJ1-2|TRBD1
TGTGCCAGCAGCGCCCGACAGGGGAAGGGCTCGGAGGGCTACACCTTC
CASSARQGKGSEGYTF
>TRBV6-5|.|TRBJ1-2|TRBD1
TGTGCCAGCAGTGAACCGACAGGGCTCGGGGGCTACACCTTC
CASSEPTGLGGYTF
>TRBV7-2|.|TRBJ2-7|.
TGTGCCAGCAGCTTAGGAGGCTACTACGAGCAGTACTTC
CASSLGGYYEQYF
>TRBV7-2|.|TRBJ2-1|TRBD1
TGTGCCAGCAGCTTAGACAGGGGGCTCCAGTTCTTC
CASSLDRGLQFF
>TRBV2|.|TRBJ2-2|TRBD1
TGTGCCAGCAGAAGAACAGGGGTGTCCACCGGGGAGCTGTTTTTT
CASRRTGVSTGELFF
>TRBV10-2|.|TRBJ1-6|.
TGCGCCAGCAGGTCCGACAGGATGAGCTCCTATAATTCACCCCTCCACTTT
CASRSDRMSSYNSPLHF
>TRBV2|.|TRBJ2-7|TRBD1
TGTGCCAGCGGGGGACAGGGTTCCTACGAGCAGTACTTC
CASGGQGSYEQYF
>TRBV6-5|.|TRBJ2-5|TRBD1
TGTGCCAGCAGTTACTTGAGGACAGGGCAAGAGACCCAGTACTTC
CASSYLRTGQETQYF
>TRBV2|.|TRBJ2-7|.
TGTGCCAGCAGGTCTCTAGCTTACGAGCAGTACTTC
CASRSLAYEQYF
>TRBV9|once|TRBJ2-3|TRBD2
TGTGCCAGCAGTCATCCTTCTCGGACTAGCGGAAGCACAGATACGCAGTATTTT
CASSHPSRTSGSTDTQYF
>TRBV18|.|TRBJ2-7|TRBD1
TGTGCCAGCTCACCGGGACAGGGACTCTCCTACGAGCAGTACTTC
CASSPGQGLSYEQYF